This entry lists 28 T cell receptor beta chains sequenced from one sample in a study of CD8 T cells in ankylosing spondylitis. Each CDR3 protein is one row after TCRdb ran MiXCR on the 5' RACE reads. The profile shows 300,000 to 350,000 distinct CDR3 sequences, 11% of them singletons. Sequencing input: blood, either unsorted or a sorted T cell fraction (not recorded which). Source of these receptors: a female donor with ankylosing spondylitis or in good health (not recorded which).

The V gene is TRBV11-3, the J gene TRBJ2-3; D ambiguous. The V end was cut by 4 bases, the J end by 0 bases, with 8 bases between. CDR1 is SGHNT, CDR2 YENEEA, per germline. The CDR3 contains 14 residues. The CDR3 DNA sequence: TGTGCCAGCAGCTCAAAAGCCAGCACAGATACGCAGTATTTT. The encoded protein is CASSSKASTDTQYF.

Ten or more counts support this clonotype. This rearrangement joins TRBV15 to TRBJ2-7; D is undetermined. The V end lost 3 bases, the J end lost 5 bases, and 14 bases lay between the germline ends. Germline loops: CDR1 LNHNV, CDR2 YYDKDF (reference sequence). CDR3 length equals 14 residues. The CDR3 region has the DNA TGTGCCACCAGCAGCCCAAGTGCCGTCCACGAGCAGTACTTC. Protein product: CATSSPSAVHEQYF.

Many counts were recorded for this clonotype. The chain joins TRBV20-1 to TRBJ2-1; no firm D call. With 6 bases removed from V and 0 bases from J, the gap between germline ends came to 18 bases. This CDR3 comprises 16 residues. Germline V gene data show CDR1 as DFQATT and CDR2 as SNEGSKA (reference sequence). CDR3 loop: CSAVRVVLSSYNEQFF. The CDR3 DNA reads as TGCAGTGCCGTAAGGGTGGTATTAAGCTCCTACAATGAGCAGTTCTTC.

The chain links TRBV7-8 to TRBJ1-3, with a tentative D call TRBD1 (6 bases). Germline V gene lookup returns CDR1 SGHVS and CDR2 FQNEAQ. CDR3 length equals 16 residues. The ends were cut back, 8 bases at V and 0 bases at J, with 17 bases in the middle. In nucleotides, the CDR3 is TGTGCCAGCCTGCTTAACACAGGGAACTCTGGAAACACCATATATTTT. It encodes CASLLNTGNSGNTIYF.

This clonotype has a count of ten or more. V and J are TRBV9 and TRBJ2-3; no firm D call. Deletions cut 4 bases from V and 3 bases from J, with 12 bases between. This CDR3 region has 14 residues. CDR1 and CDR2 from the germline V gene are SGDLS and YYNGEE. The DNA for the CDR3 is TGTGCCAGCAGCCCCTCGACCGTGACAGATACGCAGTATTTT. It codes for CASSPSTVTDTQYF.

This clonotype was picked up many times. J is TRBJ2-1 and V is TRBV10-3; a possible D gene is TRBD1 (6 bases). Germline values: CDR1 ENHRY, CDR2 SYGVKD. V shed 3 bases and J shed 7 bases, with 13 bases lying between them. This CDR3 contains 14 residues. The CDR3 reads CAISENLQGNEQFF. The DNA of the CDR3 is TGTGCCATCAGTGAAAACTTACAGGGTAATGAGCAGTTCTTC.

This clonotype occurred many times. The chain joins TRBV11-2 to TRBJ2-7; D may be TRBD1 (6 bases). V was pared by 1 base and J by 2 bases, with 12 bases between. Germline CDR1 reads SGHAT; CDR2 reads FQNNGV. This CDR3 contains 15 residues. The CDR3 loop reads CASSLGGTNTYEQYF. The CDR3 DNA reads TGTGCCAGCAGCTTAGGGGGGACAAACACCTACGAGCAGTACTTC.

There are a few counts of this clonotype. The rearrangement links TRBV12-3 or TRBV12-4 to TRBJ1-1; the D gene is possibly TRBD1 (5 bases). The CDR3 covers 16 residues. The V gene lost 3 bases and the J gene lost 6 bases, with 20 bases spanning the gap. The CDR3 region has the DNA TGTGCCAGCAGTTTCAATGTGTGGGGCGAGGGCCCTGAAGCTTTCTTT. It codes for CASSFNVWGEGPEAFF.

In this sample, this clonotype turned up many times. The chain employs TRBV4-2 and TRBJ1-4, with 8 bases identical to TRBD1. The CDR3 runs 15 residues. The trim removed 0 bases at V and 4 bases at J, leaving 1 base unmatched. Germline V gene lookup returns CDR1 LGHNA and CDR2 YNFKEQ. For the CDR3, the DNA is TGTGCCAGCAGCCAAGAGGGACAGGATAATGAAAAACTGTTTTTT. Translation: CASSQEGQDNEKLFF.

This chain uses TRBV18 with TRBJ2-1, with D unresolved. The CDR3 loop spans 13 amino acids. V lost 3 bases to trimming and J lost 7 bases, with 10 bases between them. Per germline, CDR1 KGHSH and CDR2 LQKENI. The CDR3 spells CASSPLTWNEQFF. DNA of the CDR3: TGTGCCAGCTCACCCTTGACCTGGAATGAGCAGTTCTTC.

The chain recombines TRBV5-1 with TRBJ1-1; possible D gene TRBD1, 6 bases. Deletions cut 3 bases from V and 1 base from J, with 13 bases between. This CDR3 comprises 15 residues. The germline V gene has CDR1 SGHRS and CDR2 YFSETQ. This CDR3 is CASSSTKQGNTEAFF. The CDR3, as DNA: TGCGCCAGCAGCTCGACCAAACAGGGGAACACTGAAGCTTTCTTT.

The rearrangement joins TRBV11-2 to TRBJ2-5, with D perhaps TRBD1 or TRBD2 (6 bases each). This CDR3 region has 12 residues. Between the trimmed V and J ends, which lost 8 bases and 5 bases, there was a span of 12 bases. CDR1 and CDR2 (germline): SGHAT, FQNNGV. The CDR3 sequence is CASGGLRETQYF. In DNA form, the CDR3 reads TGTGCCAGCGGGGGGCTTAGGGAGACCCAGTACTTC.

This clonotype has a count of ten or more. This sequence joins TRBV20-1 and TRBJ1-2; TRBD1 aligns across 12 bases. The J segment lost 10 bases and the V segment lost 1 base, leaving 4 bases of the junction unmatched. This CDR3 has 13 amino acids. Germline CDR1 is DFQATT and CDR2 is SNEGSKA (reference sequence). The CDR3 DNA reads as TGCAGTGCTAGAGGGGACAGGGGGCAGGTCTACACCTTC. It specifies CSARGDRGQVYTF.

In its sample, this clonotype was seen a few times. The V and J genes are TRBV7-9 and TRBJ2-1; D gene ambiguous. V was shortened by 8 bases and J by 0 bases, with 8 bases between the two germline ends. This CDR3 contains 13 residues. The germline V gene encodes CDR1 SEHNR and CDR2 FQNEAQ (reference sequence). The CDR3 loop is CASGLNSYNEQFF. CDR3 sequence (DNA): TGTGCCAGCGGGCTAAACTCCTACAATGAGCAGTTCTTC.

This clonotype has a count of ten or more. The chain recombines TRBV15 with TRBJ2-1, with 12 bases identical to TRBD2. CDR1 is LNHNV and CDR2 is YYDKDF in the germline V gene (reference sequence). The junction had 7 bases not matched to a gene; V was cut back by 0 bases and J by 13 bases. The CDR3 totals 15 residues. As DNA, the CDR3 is TGTGCCACCAGCAGAGATCGACTAGCGGGAGTGTTACAGTTCTTC. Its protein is CATSRDRLAGVLQFF.

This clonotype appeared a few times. CDR3 sequence (DNA): TGTGCCAGCAGCCCAGATGGGACAGTAGTCCCCGGGGAGCTGTTTTTT. This encodes CASSPDGTVVPGELFF. This chain connects TRBV3-1 to TRBJ2-2, with 7 bases identical to TRBD1. Losses at the gene ends were 4 bases for V and 6 bases for J; bases not matched to a gene: 11. Germline V gene sequence: CDR1 LGHDT, CDR2 YNNKEL (reference sequence). The CDR3 extends over 16 amino acids. The full variable domain, in which reference TRBV3-1 and TRBJ2-2 provide the parts outside the CDR3, is DTAVSQTPKYLVTQMGNDKSIKCEQNLGHDTMYWYKQDSKKFLKIMFSYNNKELIINETVPNRFSPKSPDKAHLNLHINSLELGDSAVYFCASSPDGTVVPGELFFGEGSRLTVL.

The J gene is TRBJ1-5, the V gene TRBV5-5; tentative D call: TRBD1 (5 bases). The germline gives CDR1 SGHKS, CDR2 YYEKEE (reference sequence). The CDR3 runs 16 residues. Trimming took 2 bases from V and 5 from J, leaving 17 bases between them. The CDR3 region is CASSFMGLPGDQPQHF. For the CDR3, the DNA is TGTGCCAGCAGCTTTATGGGACTCCCCGGTGATCAGCCCCAGCATTTT.

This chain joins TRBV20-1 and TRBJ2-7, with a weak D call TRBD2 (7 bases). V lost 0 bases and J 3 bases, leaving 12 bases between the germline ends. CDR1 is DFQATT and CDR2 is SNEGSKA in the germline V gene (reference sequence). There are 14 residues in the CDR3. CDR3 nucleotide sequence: TGCAGTGCTAGAGATACCGGGGGGCACTACGAGCAGTACTTC. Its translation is CSARDTGGHYEQYF.

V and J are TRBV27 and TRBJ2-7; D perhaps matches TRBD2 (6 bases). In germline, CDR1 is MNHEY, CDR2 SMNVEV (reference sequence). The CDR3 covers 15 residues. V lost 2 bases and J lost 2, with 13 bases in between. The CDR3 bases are TGTGCCAGCAGTTTAGCGGGAAATGCAGCCTACGAGCAGTACTTC. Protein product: CASSLAGNAAYEQYF.

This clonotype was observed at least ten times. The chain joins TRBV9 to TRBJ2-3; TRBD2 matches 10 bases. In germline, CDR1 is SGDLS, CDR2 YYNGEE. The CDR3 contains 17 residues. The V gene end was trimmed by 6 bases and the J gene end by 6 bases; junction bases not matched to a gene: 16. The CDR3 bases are TGTGCCAGCACACGAGCGGGGGGGGGCCCCACCTTGGATACGCAGTATTTT. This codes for CASTRAGGGPTLDTQYF.

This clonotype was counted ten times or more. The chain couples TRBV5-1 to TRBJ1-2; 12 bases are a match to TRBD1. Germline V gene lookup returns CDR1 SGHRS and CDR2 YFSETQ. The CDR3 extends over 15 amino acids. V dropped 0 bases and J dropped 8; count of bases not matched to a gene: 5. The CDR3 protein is CASSLVLGQGAGYTF. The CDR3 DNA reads TGCGCCAGCAGCTTGGTGCTGGGACAGGGGGCCGGCTACACCTTC.

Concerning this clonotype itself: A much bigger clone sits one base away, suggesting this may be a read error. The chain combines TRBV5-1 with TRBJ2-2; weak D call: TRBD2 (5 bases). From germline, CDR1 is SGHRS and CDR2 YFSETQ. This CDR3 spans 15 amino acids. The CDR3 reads CASGFAGENTGELFF. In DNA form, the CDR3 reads TGCGCCAGCGGCTTCGCCGGGGAGAACACCGGGGAGCTGTTTTTT.

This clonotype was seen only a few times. In DNA form, the CDR3 reads TGTGCCACCAGCAGGAGCATGATAGGGTCTGGAAACACCATATATTTT. It encodes CATSRSMIGSGNTIYF. V usage is TRBV15 and J usage is TRBJ1-3; D unclear. The CDR3 has 16 amino acids. The germline V gene encodes CDR1 LNHNV and CDR2 YYDKDF (reference sequence). V was trimmed by 3 bases and J by 1 base, leaving 13 bases between them.

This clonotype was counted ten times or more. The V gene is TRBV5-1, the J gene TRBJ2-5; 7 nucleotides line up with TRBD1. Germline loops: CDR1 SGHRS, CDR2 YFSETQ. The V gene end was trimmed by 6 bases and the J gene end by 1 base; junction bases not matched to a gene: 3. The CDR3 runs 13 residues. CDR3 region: CASNWDSQETQYF. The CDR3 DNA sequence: TGCGCCAGCAACTGGGACAGCCAAGAGACCCAGTACTTC.

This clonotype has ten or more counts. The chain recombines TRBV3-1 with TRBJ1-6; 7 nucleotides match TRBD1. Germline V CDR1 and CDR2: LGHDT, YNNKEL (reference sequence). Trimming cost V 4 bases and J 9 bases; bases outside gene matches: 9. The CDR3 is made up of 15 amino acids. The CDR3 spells CASSRTRQGSSPLHF. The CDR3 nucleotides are TGTGCCAGCAGCCGGACTAGACAGGGTAGTTCACCCCTCCACTTT.

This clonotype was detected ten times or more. Here the CDR3 reads CASSKDGTSDGNEQFF. In nucleotides, the CDR3 is TGTGCCAGCAGCAAAGATGGGACTAGCGATGGCAATGAGCAGTTCTTC. The V call is TRBV21-1, the J call TRBJ2-1; TRBD2 reflects the table's D call only, with no check against the DNA. TRBV21-1 is a recognized pseudogene. The CDR3 covers 16 residues.

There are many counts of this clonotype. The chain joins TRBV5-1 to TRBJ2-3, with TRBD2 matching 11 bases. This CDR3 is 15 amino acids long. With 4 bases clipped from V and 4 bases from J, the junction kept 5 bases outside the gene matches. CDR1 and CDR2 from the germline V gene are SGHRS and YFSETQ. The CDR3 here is CASSPSSGRSDTQYF. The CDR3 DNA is TGCGCCAGCAGCCCCTCTAGCGGGAGGTCAGATACGCAGTATTTT. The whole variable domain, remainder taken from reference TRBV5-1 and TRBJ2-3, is KAGVTQTPRYLIKTRGQQVTLSCSPISGHRSVSWYQQTPGQGLQFLFEYFSETQRNKGNFPGRFSGRQFSNSRSEMNVSTLELGDSALYLCASSPSSGRSDTQYFGPGTRLTVL.

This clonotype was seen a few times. The CDR3, as DNA: TGCAGTGCTAGAGCTCAAAACCTCAGGGGGCTAGGTCCTGGGGCCAACGTCCTGACTTTC. It yields the protein CSARAQNLRGLGPGANVLTF. The chain joins TRBV20-1 to TRBJ2-6; 8 nucleotides align to TRBD1. Unmatched junction bases numbered 16, after V lost 1 base and J lost 2 bases. There are 20 residues in the CDR3. Germline V gene sequence: CDR1 DFQATT, CDR2 SNEGSKA (reference sequence).